Described below is a single T cell receptor (beta chain) sequence and its context. These data come from a study of blood T cell repertoires in COVID-19. Germline lookup yields CDR1 LNHDA and CDR2 SQIVND (reference sequence). V lost 5 bases to trimming and J lost 7 bases, with 15 bases between them. The CDR3 is made up of 14 amino acids. The data were produced by immunoSEQ multiplex PCR, yet TCRdb's version contains in-frame clones alone and is incomplete. The table lists 400,000 to 450,000 clones, just over 85% of them singletons, with 1.4% to 1.5% in the top ten. The receptor's source is a woman younger than 45 with active or convalescent COVID-19. This chain links TRBV19 with TRBJ2-1, with D tentatively TRBD2 (5 bases). The sequenced sample consisted of peripheral blood. The CDR3 DNA sequence: TGTGCCAGTAGTGCTCTACAAGCGGCAAATGAGCAGTTCTTC. Translating gives CASSALQAANEQFF.